Detailed here is one T cell receptor beta chain. This clone's antigen is unknown. Base qualities are not provided; no much larger clone lies one nucleotide away. In the prospective study, participants were about 18 to 95 years old, resided in 20 to 30 geographic areas of the United States, and were enrolled through a virtual design. Cohort assignment in the prospective study relied on participant-reported clinical history from a screening survey and a study questionnaire. A participant counted as exposed if, within 2 weeks of entering the study, that participant had been in contact with someone who had a PCR-confirmed or clinician-diagnosed COVID-19 case. Each participant in the prospective study had whole blood, serum and a nasopharyngeal or oropharyngeal swab collected by mobile phlebotomists. Participants in the prospective study had the option to provide additional blood draws and questionnaires over a roughly 2-month period. Before DNA extraction, prospective study blood samples were shipped either frozen or at room temperature.

The immunoSEQ Assay, a bias-controlled multiplex PCR, was used to amplify TCRbeta CDR3 regions from genomic DNA. The authors' pipeline ran thus. The number of nucleated cells in each sample was estimated from the amplification of reference gene primers within the assay. To quantify the absolute abundance of each unique TCRbeta CDR3 rearrangement, sequence reads were collapsed and filtered. For each sample, productive Simpson clonality was calculated by taking the square root of Simpson's diversity index across productive rearrangements. The table was pulled from immuneACCESS by TCRdb, which kept in-frame rearrangements only. Such tables lose some clones; where checked, under half of the loss comes from unresolved V genes, and the rest has no known cause. That table furnishes V, J and clone size, whereas the DNA furnished D and trimming. The sample includes fewer than 200,000 clones, with over 80% observed a single time. Roughly 3.2% of the sample comes from the top ten.

The data were taken from a study of blood T cell repertoires in COVID-19 (dated by TCRdb to the early 2020s). As for the study more broadly: Collaborator samples came from the United States, Italy and Spain and covered acute and convalescent phases of COVID-19. The prospective study material was composed of cDNA or gDNA derived from T cells, B-cell-depleted T cells, or PBMCs. Deeply sampled blood TCRbeta repertoires from subjects exposed to, actively infected with, or recovered from COVID-19 were included in the dataset. The repertoires were made available in a free public database intended to serve as a resource for research on the immune response to SARS-CoV-2. The samples were drawn from two sources: the first 160 participants of the ongoing ImmuneRACE study, and over 1,000 subjects contributed by 6 global collaborators. Sample metadata almost always included a de-identified subject ID, COVID-19 status, age in years and sex. HLA class I and class II types, where available, came from metadata supplied by the sample provider rather than from assay-based typing.

Sequences LNHDA (CDR1) and SQIVND (CDR2) are obtained from the germline V gene (reference sequence). V is reduced by 5 bases and J by 0 bases, leaving a spacing of 14 bases between them. The CDR3 numbers 16 residues from cysteine through phenylalanine. Here the CDR3 DNA is all that survives: 48 bases in frame from base 1. What the study reported, not specific to this receptor: The amount of clinical and demographic metadata varied by source and participant and was provided uncurated.

This receptor was obtained from a woman aged 30 to 39 who had been exposed to COVID-19. The rearranged segments are TRBV19 and TRBJ2-1; the D region possibly corresponds to TRBD1 (5 bases align). Material for sequencing was PBMCs or T cells enriched from blood (not recorded which). The sequence in DNA is TGTGCCAGTAGTGCCAGGGCCGGAAGCTCCTACAATGAGCAGTTCTTC. This gives the protein CASSARAGSSYNEQFF.